This T cell receptor beta chain was sequenced in a study of CD8 T cells in Susac syndrome. With random hexamers, about 0.45 to 1 ug RNA was reverse transcribed. TCRdb reanalysed the immunoSEQ multiplex PCR reads using MiXCR and keeps one entry per CDR3 protein. Altogether approximately 130,000 distinct CDR3 sequences are present, under 95% being singletons, with the ten largest covering around 0.24%. The trim removed 3 bases at V and 4 bases at J, leaving 12 bases unmatched. The CDR3 spans 17 residues. Germline values: CDR1 LGHNA, CDR2 YSLEER. The sample was CD8+ T cells from PBMCs. The gene calls are TRBV4-3 and TRBJ2-1, with 7 bases lining up with TRBD2. This receptor was identified in a human donor with multiple sclerosis. CDR3 in amino acids: CASSQGSSGAQYNEQFF. CDR3 bases: TGCGCCAGCAGCCAGGGGTCTAGCGGAGCCCAATACAATGAGCAGTTCTTC.